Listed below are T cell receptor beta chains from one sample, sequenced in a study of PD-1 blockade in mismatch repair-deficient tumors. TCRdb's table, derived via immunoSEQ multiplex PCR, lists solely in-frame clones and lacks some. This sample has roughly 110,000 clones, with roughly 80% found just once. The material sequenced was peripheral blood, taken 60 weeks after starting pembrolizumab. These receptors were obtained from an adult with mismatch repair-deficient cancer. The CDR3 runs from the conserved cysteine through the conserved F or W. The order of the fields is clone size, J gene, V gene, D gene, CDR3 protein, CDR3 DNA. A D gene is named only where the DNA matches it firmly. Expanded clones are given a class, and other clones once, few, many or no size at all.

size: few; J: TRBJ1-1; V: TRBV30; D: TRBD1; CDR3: CAWSSRQGEAEAFF; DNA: TGTGCCTGGAGTTCCCGACAGGGAGAAGCTGAAGCTTTCTTT
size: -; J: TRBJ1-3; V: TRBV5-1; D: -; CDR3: CASSLDSGGNTIYF; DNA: TGCGCCAGCAGCTTGGATTCCGGAGGAAACACCATATATTTT
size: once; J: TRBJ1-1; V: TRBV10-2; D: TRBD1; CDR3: CAIRQGMNTEAFF; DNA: TGCGCCATCCGACAGGGAATGAACACTGAAGCTTTCTTT
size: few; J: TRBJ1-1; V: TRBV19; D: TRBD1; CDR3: CASSTTGGTEAFF; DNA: TGTGCCAGTAGTACAACAGGGGGCACTGAAGCTTTCTTT
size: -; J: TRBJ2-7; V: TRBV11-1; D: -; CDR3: CASSLDLYEQYF; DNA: TGTGCCAGCAGCCTGGACCTCTACGAGCAGTACTTC
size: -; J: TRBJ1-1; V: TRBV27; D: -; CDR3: CASSLKPYTEAFF; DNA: TGTGCCAGCAGTTTAAAGCCTTACACTGAAGCTTTCTTT
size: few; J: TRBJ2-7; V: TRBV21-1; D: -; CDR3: CASSPGGPYEQYF; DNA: TGTGCCAGCAGCCCAGGGGGGCCCTACGAGCAGTACTTC
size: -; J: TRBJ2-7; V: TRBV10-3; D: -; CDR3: CASRLRAPGYEQYF; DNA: TGTGCCAGCAGGCTCCGGGCCCCTGGTTACGAGCAGTACTTC
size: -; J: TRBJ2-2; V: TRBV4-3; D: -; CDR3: CASSQEGYQGFTGELFF; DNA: TGCGCCAGCAGCCAAGAGGGGTACCAGGGTTTCACCGGGGAGCTGTTTTTT
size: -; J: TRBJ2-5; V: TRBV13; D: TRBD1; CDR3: CASSPPRTGGRRETQYF; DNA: TGTGCCAGCAGTCCCCCCCGGACAGGGGGCCGGCGAGAGACCCAGTACTTC
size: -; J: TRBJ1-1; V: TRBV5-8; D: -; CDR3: CASSYSRGPNTEAFF; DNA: TGTGCCAGCAGCTATAGCAGGGGCCCGAACACTGAAGCTTTCTTT
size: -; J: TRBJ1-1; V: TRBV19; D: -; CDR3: CASRLGTEAFF; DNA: TGTGCCAGTCGCCTGGGGACTGAAGCTTTCTTT
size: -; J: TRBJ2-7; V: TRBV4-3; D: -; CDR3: CASSQATGGSPYEQYF; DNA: TGCGCCAGCAGCCAAGCAACGGGCGGTTCCCCCTACGAGCAGTACTTC
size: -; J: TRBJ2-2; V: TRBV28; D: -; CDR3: CASSPPETGELFF; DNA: TGTGCCAGCAGCCCCCCCGAAACCGGGGAGCTGTTTTTT
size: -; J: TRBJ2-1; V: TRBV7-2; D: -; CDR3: CASSSPLGADEQFF; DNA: TGTGCCAGCAGCTCCCCCTTGGGGGCCGATGAGCAGTTCTTC
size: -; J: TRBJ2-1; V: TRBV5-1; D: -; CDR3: CASTLAGRDEQFF; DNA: TGCGCCAGCACCCTTGCCGGTAGAGATGAGCAGTTCTTC
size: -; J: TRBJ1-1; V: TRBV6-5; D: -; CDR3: CASSPPDYPFTEAFF; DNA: TGTGCCAGCAGTCCGCCGGACTATCCCTTCACTGAAGCTTTCTTT
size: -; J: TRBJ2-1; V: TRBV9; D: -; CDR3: CASSSRNNEQFF; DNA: TGTGCCAGCAGCTCCAGGAACAATGAGCAGTTCTTC
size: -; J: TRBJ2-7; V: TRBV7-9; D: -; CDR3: CASSLDGSGFHEQYF; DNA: TGTGCCAGCAGCTTAGACGGTTCAGGTTTCCACGAGCAGTACTTC
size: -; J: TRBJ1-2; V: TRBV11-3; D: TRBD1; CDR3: CASSLDGQGYGYTF; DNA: TGTGCCAGCAGCTTAGATGGACAGGGGTATGGCTACACCTTC
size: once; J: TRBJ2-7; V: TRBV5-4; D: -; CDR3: CASSDDSYEQYF; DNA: TGTGCCAGCAGCGACGACAGCTACGAGCAGTACTTC
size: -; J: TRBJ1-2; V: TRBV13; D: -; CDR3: CASSLGEDLQPFDF; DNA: TGTGCCAGCAGCTTAGGTGAGGACCTGCAGCCGTTTGACTTC
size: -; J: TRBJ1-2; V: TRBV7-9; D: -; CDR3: CAIEGSRINHYTF; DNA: TGTGCCATCGAAGGGAGTCGGATTAACCACTACACCTTC
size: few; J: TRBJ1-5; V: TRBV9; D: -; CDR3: CASSVNGRVDQPQHF; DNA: TGTGCCAGCAGCGTAAACGGCAGGGTGGACCAGCCCCAGCATTTT
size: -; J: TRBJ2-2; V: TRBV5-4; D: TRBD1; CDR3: CASSFGTGTGELFF; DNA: TGTGCCAGCAGCTTCGGGACAGGTACCGGGGAGCTGTTTTTT
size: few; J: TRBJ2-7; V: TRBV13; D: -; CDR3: CASSSQRGYEQYF; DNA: TGTGCCAGCAGCTCACAGAGAGGCTACGAGCAGTACTTC
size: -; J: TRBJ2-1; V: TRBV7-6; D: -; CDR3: CASSLSHKERSAYNEQFF; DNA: TGTGCCAGCAGCTTATCCCATAAGGAGCGGTCCGCCTACAATGAGCAGTTCTTC
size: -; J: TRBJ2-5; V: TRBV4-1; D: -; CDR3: CASSQAGSETQYF; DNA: TGCGCCAGCAGCCAAGCCGGGAGTGAGACCCAGTACTTC
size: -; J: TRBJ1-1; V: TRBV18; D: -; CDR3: CASSLNKNTEAFF; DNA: TGTGCCAGCTCACTAAACAAGAACACTGAAGCTTTCTTT
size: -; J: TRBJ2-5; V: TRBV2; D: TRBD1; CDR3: CASSEGGQGTETQYF; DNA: TGTGCCAGCAGTGAAGGTGGACAGGGAACGGAGACCCAGTACTTC
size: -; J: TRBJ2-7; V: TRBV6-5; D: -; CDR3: CASSRGRSSYEQYF; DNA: TGTGCCAGCAGTAGGGGAAGAAGCTCCTACGAGCAGTACTTC
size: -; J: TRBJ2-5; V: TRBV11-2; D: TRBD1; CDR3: CASSEILGTGVETQYF; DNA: TGTGCCAGCAGCGAGATTCTGGGGACAGGGGTCGAGACCCAGTACTTC
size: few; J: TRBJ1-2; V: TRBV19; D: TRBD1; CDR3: CASRETGGGRYTF; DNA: TGTGCCAGTCGGGAGACAGGGGGAGGCCGCTACACCTTC
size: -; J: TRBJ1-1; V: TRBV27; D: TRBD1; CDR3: CASSPWSAGGMNTEAFF; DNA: TGTGCCAGCAGCCCTTGGTCGGCAGGGGGCATGAACACTGAAGCTTTCTTT
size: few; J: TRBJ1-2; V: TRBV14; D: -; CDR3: CASSQDGLRRDGYTF; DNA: TGTGCCAGCAGCCAAGACGGATTGAGGAGGGATGGCTACACCTTC
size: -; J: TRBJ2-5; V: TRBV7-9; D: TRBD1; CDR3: CASSRRTGQQETQYF; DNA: TGTGCCAGCAGTCGCAGGACAGGGCAACAAGAGACCCAGTACTTC
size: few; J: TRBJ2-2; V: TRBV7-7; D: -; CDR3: CASAVRLSAGELFF; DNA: TGTGCTAGCGCCGTACGCTTAAGTGCCGGGGAGCTGTTTTTT
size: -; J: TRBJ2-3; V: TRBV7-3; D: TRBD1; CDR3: CASSPRTGGTQYF; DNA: TGTGCCAGCAGCCCGCGAACAGGGGGTACGCAGTATTTT
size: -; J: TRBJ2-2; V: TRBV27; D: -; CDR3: CASSLGEGRNTGELFF; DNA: TGTGCCAGCAGTTTGGGAGAGGGGCGCAACACCGGGGAGCTGTTTTTT
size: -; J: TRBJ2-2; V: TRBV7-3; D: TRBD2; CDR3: CASRETSGNTGELFF; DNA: TGTGCCAGCAGGGAGACTAGCGGGAACACCGGGGAGCTGTTTTTT
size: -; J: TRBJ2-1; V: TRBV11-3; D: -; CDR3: CASSLDQVGRDNEQFF; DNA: TGTGCCAGCAGCTTAGATCAGGTGGGCAGAGACAATGAGCAGTTCTTC
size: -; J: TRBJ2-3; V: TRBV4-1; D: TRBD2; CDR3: CASSQASGKNTQYF; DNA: TGCGCCAGCAGCCAAGCTAGCGGGAAAAATACGCAGTATTTT
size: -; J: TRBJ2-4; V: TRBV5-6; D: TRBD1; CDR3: CASSLGEDRAVQNIQYF; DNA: TGTGCCAGCAGCTTGGGCGAAGACAGGGCTGTTCAAAACATTCAGTACTTC
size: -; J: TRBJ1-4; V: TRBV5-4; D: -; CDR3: CASSLAPDGNEKLFF; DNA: TGTGCCAGCAGCTTGGCCCCGGACGGGAATGAAAAACTGTTTTTT
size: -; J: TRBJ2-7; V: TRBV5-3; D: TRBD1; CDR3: CARRPPGQGFTPYEQYF; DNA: TGTGCCAGAAGGCCGCCGGGACAGGGATTCACTCCCTACGAGCAGTACTTC
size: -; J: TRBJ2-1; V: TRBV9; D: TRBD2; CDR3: CASSVAGAGVSDNEQFF; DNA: TGTGCCAGCAGCGTAGCGGGAGCGGGAGTTAGCGACAATGAGCAGTTCTTC
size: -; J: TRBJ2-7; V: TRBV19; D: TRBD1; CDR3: CASSSRDRAYEQYF; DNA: TGTGCCAGTAGTAGCCGGGACAGAGCCTACGAGCAGTACTTC
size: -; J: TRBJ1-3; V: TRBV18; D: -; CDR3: CASSPERGNTIYF; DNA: TGTGCCAGCTCACCAGAGAGGGGAAACACCATATATTTT
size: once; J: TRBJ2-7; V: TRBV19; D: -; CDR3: CASSGLGGGIYEQYF; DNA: TGTGCCAGTAGTGGATTAGGAGGGGGCATATACGAGCAGTACTTC
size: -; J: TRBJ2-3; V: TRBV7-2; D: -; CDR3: CASSSGTNTDTQYF; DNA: TGTGCCAGCAGCTCCGGGACCAACACAGATACGCAGTATTTT
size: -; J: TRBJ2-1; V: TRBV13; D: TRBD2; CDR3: CASSLGLAGVNEQFF; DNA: TGTGCCAGCAGCTTAGGTTTAGCGGGAGTTAATGAGCAGTTCTTC
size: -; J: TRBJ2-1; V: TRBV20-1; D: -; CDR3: CSARGHEQFF; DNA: TGCAGTGCTAGGGGACATGAGCAGTTCTTC
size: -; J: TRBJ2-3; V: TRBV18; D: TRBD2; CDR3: CASSPLAGTTDTQYF; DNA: TGTGCCAGCTCACCTCTAGCGGGGACCACAGATACGCAGTATTTT